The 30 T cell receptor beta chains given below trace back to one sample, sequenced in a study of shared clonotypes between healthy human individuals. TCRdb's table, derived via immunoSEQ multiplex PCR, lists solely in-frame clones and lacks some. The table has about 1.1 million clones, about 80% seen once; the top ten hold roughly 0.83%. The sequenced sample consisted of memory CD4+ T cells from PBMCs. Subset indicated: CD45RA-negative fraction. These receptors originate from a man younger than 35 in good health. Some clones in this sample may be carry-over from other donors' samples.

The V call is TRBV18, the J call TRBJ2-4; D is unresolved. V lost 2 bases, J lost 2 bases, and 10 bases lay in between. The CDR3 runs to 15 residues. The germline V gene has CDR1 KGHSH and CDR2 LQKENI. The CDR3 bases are TGTGCCAGCTCACCAAACTCCCCTCCCAAAAACATTCAGTACTTC. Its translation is CASSPNSPPKNIQYF.

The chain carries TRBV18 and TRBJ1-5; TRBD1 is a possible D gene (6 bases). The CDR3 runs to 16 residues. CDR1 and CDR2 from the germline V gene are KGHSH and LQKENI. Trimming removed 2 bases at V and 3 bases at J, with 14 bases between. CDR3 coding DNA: TGTGCCAGCTCACCAAACAGGGATGGGAACAATCAGCCCCAGCATTTT. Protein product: CASSPNRDGNNQPQHF.

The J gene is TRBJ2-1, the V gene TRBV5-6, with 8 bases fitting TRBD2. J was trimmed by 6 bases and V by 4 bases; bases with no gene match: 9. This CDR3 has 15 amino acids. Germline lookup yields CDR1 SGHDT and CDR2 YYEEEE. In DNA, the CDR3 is TGTGCCAGCAGCCCCACCCCGCTAGCGGGCAATGAGCAGTTCTTC. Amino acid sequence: CASSPTPLAGNEQFF. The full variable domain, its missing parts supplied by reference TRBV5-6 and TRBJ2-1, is DAGVTQSPTHLIKTRGQQVTLRCSPKSGHDTVSWYQQALGQGPQFIFQYYEEEERQRGNFPDRFSGHQFPNYSSELNVNALLLGDSALYLCASSPTPLAGNEQFFGPGTRLTVL.

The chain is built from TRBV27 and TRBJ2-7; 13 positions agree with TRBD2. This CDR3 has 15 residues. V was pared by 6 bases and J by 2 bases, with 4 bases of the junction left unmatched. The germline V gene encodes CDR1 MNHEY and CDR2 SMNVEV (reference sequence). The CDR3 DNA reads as TGTGCCAGCAGCCGCGGGACTAGCGGGACCTACGAGCAGTACTTC. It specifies CASSRGTSGTYEQYF.

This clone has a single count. CDR3 DNA: TGTGCCAGCAGCGTAGGGTCCGGCAGTCTCCAAGAGACCCAGTACTTC. It translates to CASSVGSGSLQETQYF. The V gene is TRBV9, the J gene TRBJ2-5; D not resolved. CDR1 and CDR2 (germline): SGDLS, YYNGEE. The CDR3 has 16 amino acids. V dropped 0 bases and J dropped 1 base, with 13 bases sitting between them.

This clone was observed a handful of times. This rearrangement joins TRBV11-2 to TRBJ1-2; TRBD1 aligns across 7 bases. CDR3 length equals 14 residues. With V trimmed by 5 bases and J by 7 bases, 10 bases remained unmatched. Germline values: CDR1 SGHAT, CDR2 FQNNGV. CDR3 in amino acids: CASSQNRQGSGYTF. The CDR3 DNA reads TGTGCCAGCAGCCAAAACAGACAGGGAAGTGGCTACACCTTC. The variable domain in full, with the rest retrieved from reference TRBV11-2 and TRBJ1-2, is EAGVAQSPRYKIIEKRQSVAFWCNPISGHATLYWYQQILGQGPKLLIQFQNNGVVDDSQLPKDRFSAERLKGVDSTLKIQPAKLEDSAVYLCASSQNRQGSGYTFGSGTRLTVV.

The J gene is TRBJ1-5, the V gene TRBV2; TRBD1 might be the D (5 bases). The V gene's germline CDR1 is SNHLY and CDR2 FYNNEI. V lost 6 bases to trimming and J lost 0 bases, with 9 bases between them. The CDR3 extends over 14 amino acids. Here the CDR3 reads CASRQDHSNQPQHF. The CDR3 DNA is TGTGCCAGCAGACAGGATCATAGCAATCAGCCCCAGCATTTT.

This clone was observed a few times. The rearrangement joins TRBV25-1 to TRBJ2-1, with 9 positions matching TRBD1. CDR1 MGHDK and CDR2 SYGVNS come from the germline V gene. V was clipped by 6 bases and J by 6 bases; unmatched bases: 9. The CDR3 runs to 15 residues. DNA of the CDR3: TGTGCCAGCAGCCAAGAGGACAGGGGCTTCAATGAGCAGTTCTTC. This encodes CASSQEDRGFNEQFF.

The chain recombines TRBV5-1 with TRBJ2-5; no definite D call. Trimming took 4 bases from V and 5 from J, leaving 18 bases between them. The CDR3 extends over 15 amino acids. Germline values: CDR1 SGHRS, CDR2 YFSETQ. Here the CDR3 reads CASSPGIGRPETQYF. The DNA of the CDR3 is TGCGCCAGCAGCCCCGGAATCGGTAGGCCTGAGACCCAGTACTTC.

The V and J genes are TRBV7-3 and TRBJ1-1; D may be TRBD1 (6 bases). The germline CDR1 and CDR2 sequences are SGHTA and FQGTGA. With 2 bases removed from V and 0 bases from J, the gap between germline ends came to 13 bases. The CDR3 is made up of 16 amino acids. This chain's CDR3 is CASSLLGQGLNTEAFF. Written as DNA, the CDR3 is TGTGCCAGCAGCTTATTAGGGCAGGGGTTGAACACTGAAGCTTTCTTT.

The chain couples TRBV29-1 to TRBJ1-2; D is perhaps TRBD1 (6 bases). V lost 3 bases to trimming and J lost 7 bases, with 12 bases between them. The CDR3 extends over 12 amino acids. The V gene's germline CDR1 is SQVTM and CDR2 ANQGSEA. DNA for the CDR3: TGCAGCGTTGAGGGGGCCGGGGGTGGCTACACCTTC. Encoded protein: CSVEGAGGGYTF.

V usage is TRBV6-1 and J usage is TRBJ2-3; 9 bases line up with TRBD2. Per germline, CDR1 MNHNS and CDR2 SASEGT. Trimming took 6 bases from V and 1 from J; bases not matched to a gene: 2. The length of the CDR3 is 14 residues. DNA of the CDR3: TGTGCCAGCAGGCGGGAGGGCCGCACAGATACGCAGTATTTT. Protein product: CASRREGRTDTQYF.

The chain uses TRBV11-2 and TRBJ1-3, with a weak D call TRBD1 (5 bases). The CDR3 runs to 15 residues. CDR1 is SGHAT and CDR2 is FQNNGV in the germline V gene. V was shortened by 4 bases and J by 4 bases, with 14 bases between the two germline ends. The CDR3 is CASSSVAAGGNTIYF. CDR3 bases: TGTGCCAGCAGCTCGGTGGCGGCAGGGGGAAACACCATATATTTT. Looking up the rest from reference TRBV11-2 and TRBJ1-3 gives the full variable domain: EAGVAQSPRYKIIEKRQSVAFWCNPISGHATLYWYQQILGQGPKLLIQFQNNGVVDDSQLPKDRFSAERLKGVDSTLKIQPAKLEDSAVYLCASSSVAAGGNTIYFGEGSWLTVV.

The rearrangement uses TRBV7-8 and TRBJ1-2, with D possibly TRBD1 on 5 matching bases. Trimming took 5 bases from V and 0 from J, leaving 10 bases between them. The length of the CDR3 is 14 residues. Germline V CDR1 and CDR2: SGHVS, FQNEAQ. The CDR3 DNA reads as TGTGCCAGCAGCCCAGGGTCGGCTAACTATGGCTACACCTTC. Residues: CASSPGSANYGYTF.

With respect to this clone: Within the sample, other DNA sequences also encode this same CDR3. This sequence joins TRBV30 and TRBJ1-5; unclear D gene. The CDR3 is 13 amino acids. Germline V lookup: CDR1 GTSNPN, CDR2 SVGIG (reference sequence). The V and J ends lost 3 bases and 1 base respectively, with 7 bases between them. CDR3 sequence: CAWSPDSNQPQHF. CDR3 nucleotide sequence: TGTGCCTGGAGCCCGGACAGCAATCAGCCCCAGCATTTT.

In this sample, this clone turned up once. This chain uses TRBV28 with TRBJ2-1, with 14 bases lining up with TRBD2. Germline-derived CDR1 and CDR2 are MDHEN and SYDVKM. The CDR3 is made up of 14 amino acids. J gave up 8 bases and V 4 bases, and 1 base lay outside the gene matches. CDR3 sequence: CASSSTSGRDEQFF. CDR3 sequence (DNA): TGTGCCAGCAGTTCGACTAGCGGGAGGGATGAGCAGTTCTTC.

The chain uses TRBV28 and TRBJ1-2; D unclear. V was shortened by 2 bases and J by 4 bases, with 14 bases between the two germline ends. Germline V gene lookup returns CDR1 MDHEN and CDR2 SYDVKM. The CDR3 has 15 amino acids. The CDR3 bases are TGTGCCAGCAGTTTAACCGGGCCGCCTTCCTATGGCTACACCTTC. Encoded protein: CASSLTGPPSYGYTF.

CDR3 DNA sequence: TGTGCCAGCAGCGCCAGGGGGACAGAGGAAGCTTTCTTT. It is translated as CASSARGTEEAFF. This chain links TRBV7-3 with TRBJ1-1, with 7 bases fitting TRBD1. Germline CDR1 SGHTA, CDR2 FQGTGA. The CDR3 runs 13 residues. V lost 5 bases, J lost 8 bases, and 8 bases stayed unmatched. The variable domain in full, completed from reference TRBV7-3 and TRBJ1-1, reads GAGVSQTPSNKVTEKGKYVELRCDPISGHTALYWYRQSLGQGPEFLIYFQGTGAADDSGLPNDRFFAVRPEGSVSTLKIQRTERGDSAVYLCASSARGTEEAFFGQGTRLTVV.

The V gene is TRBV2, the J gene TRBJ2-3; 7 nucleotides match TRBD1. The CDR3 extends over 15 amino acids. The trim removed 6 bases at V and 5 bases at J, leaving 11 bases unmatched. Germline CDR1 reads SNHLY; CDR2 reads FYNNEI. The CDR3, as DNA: TGTGCCAGCAGGCTGACAGGGACCAAGGGAGATACGCAGTATTTT. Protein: CASRLTGTKGDTQYF.

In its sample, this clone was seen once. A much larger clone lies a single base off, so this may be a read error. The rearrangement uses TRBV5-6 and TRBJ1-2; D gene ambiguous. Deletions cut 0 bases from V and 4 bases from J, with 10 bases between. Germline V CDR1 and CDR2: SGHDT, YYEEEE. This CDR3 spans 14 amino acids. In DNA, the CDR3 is TGTGCCAGCAGCTTGGCCGTGGACGGCTATGGCTACACCTTC. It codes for CASSLAVDGYGYTF.

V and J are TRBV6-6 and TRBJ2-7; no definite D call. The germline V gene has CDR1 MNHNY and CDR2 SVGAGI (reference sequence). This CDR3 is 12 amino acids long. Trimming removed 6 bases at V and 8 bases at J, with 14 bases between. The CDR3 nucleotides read TGTGCCAGCAGCAGAGGTGACTCACAGCAGTACTTC. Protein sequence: CASSRGDSQQYF.

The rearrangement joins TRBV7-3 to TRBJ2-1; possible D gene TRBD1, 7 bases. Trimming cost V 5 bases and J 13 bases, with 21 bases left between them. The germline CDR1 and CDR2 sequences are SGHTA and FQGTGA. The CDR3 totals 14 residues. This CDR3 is CASSPDSLQGGQFF. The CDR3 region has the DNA TGTGCCAGCAGCCCTGACAGCCTCCAGGGGGGTCAGTTCTTC. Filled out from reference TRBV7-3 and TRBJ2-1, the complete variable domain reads GAGVSQTPSNKVTEKGKYVELRCDPISGHTALYWYRQSLGQGPEFLIYFQGTGAADDSGLPNDRFFAVRPEGSVSTLKIQRTERGDSAVYLCASSPDSLQGGQFFGPGTRLTVL.

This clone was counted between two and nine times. The CDR3 reads CASSRGTADSNQPQHF. The DNA of the CDR3 is TGTGCCAGCAGCCGCGGGACGGCTGATAGCAATCAGCCCCAGCATTTT. The chain combines TRBV7-8 with TRBJ1-5; D may be TRBD1 (5 bases). This CDR3 contains 16 residues. The V end lost 5 bases, the J end lost 0 bases, and 14 bases lay between the germline ends. The germline V gene encodes CDR1 SGHVS and CDR2 FQNEAQ. The full variable domain, with the rest looked up from reference TRBV7-8 and TRBJ1-5, is GAGVSQSPRYKVAKRGQDVALRCDPISGHVSLFWYQQALGQGPEFLTYFQNEAQLDKSGLPSDRFFAERPEGSVSTLKIQRTQQEDSAVYLCASSRGTADSNQPQHFGDGTRLSIL.

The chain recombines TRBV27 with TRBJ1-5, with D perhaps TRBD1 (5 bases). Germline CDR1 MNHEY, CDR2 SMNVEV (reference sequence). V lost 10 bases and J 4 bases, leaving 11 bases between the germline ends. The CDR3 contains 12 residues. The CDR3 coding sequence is TGTGCCATGGGGGTCGGGAATCAGCCCCAGCATTTT. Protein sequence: CAMGVGNQPQHF.

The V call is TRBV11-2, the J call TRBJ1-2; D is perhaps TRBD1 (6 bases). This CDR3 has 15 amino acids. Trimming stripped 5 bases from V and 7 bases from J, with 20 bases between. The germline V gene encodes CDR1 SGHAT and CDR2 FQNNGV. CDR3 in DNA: TGTGCCAGCAGCCTGGCGGCAGGGGATTATGGTGGCTACACCTTC. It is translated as CASSLAAGDYGGYTF. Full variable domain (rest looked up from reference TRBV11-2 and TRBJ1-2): EAGVAQSPRYKIIEKRQSVAFWCNPISGHATLYWYQQILGQGPKLLIQFQNNGVVDDSQLPKDRFSAERLKGVDSTLKIQPAKLEDSAVYLCASSLAAGDYGGYTFGSGTRLTVV.

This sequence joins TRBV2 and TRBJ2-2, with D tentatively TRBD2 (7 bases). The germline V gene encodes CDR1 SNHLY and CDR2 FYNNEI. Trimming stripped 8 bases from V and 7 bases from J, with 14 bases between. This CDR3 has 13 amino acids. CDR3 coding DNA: TGTGCCAGCTCCAACAGGGAGGGCGGGGAGCTGTTTTTT. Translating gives CASSNREGGELFF.

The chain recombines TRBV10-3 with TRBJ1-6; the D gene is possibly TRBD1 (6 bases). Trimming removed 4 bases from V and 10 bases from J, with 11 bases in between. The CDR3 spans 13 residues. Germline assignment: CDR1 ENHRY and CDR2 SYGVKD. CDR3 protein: CAISGQESSPLHF. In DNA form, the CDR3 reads TGTGCCATCAGTGGACAGGAAAGCTCACCCCTCCACTTT.

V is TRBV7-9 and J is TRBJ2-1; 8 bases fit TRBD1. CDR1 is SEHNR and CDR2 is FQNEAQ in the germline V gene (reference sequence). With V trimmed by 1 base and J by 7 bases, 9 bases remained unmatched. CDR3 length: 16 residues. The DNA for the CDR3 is TGTGCCAGCAGCTTAGGATCAGGGGGCGTTGATAATGAGCAGTTCTTC. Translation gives CASSLGSGGVDNEQFF.

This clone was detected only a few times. The CDR3 reads CASSLGGGTAGANVLTF. In DNA form, the CDR3 reads TGTGCCAGCAGCTTAGGGGGCGGGACGGCTGGGGCCAACGTCCTGACTTTC. The chain links TRBV7-2 to TRBJ2-6, with a weak D call TRBD2 (6 bases). Deletions cut 1 base from V and 2 bases from J, with 12 bases between. The CDR3 runs 17 residues. Germline V gives CDR1 SGHTA, CDR2 FQGNSA.

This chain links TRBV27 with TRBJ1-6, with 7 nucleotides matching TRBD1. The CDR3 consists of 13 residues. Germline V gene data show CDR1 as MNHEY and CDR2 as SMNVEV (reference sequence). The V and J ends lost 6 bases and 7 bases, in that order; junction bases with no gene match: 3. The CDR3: CASRGQQNSPLHF. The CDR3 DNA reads TGTGCCAGCAGGGGACAGCAGAATTCACCCCTCCACTTT.